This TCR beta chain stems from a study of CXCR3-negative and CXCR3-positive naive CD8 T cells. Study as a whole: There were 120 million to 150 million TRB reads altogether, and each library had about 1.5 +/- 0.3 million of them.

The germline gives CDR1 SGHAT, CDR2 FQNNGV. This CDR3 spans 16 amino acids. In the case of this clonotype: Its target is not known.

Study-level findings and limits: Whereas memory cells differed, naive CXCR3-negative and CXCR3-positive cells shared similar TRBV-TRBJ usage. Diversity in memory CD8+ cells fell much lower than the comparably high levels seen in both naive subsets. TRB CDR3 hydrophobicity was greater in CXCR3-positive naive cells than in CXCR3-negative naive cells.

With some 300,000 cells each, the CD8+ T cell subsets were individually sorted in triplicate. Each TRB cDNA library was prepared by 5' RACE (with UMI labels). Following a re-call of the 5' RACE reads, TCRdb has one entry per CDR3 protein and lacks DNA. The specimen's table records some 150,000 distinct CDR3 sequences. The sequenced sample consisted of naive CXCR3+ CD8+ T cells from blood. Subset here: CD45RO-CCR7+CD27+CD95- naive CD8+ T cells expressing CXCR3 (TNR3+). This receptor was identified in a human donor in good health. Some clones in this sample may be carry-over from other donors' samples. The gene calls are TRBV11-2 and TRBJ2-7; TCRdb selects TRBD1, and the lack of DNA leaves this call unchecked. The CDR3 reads CATSPSTGFLGYEQYF. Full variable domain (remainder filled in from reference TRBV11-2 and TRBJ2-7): EAGVAQSPRYKIIEKRQSVAFWCNPISGHATLYWYQQILGQGPKLLIQFQNNGVVDDSQLPKDRFSAERLKGVDSTLKIQPAKLEDSAVYLCATSPSTGFLGYEQYFGPGTRLTVT.